This paragraph covers one T cell receptor beta chain sequence. Per germline, CDR1 PRHDT and CDR2 FYEKMQ (reference sequence). This CDR3 has 16 residues. V was pared by 0 bases and J by 2 bases, with 13 bases between. This sample was included in a study of blood T cell repertoires in COVID-19. Enrollees, about 18 to 89 years old, lived in 24 US areas. Cohort assignment relied on participant-reported clinical history. Among Cohort 3 donors, those recovered had two negative PCRs, clearance, or symptom resolution. Profiling relied on immunoSEQ multiplex PCR, and the TCRdb table lists in-frame clones only, not all of them. The sample shows 400,000 or so clones, 75% to 90% of them seen only once.

Sequenced: PBMCs or T cells enriched from blood (not recorded which). V is TRBV13 and J is TRBJ2-5, with D possibly TRBD2 on 5 matching bases. The clonotype comes from a man aged 25-40 years who had recovered from COVID-19. CDR3 in DNA: TGTGCCAGCAGCTTAGGCTCTAGCAGCATACAAGAGACCCAGTACTTC. It translates to CASSLGSSSIQETQYF. The complete variable domain, with remaining parts taken from reference TRBV13 and TRBJ2-5, reads AAGVIQSPRHLIKEKRETATLKCYPIPRHDTVYWYQQGPGQDPQFLISFYEKMQSDKGSIPDRFSAQQFSDYHSELNMSSLELGDSALYFCASSLGSSSIQETQYFGPGTRLLVL.